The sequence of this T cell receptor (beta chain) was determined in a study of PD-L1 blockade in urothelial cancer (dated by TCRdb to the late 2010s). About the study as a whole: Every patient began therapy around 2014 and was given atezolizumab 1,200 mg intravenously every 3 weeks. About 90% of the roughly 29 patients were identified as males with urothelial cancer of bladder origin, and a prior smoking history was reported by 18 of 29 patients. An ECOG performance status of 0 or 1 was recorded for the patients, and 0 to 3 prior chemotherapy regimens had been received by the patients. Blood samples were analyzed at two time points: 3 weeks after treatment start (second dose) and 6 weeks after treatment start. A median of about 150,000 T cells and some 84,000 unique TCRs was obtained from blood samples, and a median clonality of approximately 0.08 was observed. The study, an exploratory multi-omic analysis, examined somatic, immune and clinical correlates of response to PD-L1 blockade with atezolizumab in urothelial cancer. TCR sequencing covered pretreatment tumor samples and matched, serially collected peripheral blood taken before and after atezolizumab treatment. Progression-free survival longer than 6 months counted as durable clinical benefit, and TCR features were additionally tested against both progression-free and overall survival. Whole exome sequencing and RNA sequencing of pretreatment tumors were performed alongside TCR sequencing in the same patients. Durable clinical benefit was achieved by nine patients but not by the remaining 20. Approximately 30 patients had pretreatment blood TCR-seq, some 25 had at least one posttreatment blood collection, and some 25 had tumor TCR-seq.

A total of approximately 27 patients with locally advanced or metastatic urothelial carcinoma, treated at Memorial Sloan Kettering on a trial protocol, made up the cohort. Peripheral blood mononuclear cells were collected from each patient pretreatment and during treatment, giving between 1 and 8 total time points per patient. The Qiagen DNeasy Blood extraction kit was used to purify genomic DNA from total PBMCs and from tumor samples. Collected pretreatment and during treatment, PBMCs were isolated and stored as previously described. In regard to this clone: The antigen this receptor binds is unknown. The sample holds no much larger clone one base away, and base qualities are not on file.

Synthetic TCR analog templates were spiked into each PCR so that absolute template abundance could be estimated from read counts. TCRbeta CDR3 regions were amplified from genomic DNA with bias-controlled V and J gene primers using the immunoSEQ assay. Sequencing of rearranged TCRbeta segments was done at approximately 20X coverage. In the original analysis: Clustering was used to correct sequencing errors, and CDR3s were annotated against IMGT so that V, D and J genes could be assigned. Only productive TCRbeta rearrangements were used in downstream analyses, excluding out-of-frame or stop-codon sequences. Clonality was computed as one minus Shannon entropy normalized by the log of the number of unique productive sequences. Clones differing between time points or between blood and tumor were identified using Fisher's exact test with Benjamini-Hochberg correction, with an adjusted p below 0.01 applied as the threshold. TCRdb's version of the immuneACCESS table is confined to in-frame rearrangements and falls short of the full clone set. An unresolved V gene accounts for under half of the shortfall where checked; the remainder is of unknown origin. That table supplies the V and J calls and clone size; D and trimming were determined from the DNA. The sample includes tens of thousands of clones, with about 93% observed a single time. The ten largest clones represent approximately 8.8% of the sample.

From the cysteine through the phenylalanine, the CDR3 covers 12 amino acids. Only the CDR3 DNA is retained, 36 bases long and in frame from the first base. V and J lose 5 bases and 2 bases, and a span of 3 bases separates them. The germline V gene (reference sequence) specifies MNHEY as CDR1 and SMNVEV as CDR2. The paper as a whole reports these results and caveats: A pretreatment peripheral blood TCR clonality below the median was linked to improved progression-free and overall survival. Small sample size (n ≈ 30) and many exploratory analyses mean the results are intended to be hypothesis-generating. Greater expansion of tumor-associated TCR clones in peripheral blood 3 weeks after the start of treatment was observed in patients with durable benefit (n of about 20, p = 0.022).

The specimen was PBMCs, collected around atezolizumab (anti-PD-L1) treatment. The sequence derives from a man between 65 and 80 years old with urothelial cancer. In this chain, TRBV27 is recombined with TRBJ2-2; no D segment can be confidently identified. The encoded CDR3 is CASSHNTGELFF. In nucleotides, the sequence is TGTGCCAGCAGTCATAACACCGGGGAGCTGTTTTTT.